These T cell receptor beta chains were read from a single sample in a study of PD-1 blockade in classical Hodgkin lymphoma. Clones were read by immunoSEQ multiplex PCR, and TCRdb kept only the in-frame ones, dropping some. This table holds 25,000 to 30,000 clones, 65% to 85% found once. The input for sequencing was CD4+ T cells from blood, taken before the fourth cycle of nivolumab. The receptors come from a human donor with classical Hodgkin lymphoma. Each CDR3 is given with its conserved first and last residue. Each record gives: V gene, J gene, CDR3 length, clone size, D gene, CDR3 protein, CDR3 DNA. A D gene is named only where the DNA matches it firmly. Clone sizes are given selectively: once, few, many, or a class where the clone is expanded.

TRBV2	TRBJ1-5	15	few	.	CASSVERATYQPQHF	TGTGCCAGCAGTGTGGAAAGGGCGACTTATCAGCCCCAGCATTTT
TRBV5-1	TRBJ2-7	14	.	.	CASSLEGPVGEQYF	TGCGCCAGCAGCTTGGAGGGCCCGGTGGGTGAGCAGTACTTC
TRBV16	TRBJ1-6	16	few	TRBD1	CASSQSFDRANSPLHF	TGTGCCAGCAGCCAATCGTTTGACAGGGCCAATTCACCCCTCCACTTT
TRBV5-1	TRBJ1-3	15	few	.	CASSPGVNSGNTIYF	TGCGCCAGCAGCCCAGGGGTTAACTCTGGAAACACCATATATTTT
TRBV7-9	TRBJ1-2	13	.	.	CASTHLPDYGYTF	TGTGCCAGCACCCATCTGCCGGATTATGGCTACACCTTC
TRBV7-8	TRBJ1-1	14	.	.	CASSLVAGNTEAFF	TGTGCCAGCAGCTTAGTAGCCGGGAACACTGAAGCTTTCTTT
TRBV7-6	TRBJ2-4	16	.	TRBD2	CASSLGGGIGKNIQYF	TGTGCCAGCAGCTTAGGCGGGGGGATCGGCAAAAACATTCAGTACTTC
TRBV6-5	TRBJ1-6	15	.	TRBD1	CASSPGQIVNSPLHF	TGTGCCAGCAGCCCGGGACAGATAGTAAATTCACCCCTCCACTTT
TRBV10-1	TRBJ1-1	13	.	.	CASSDPDVPEAFF	TGCGCCAGCAGTGACCCGGACGTCCCTGAAGCTTTCTTT
TRBV12-1	TRBJ2-1	13	.	.	CASSNSTNNEQFF	TGTGCCAGCAGCAACAGCACAAACAATGAGCAGTTCTTC
TRBV29-1	TRBJ2-1	16	.	TRBD1	CSAGTGGAGSYNEQFF	TGCAGCGCCGGAACAGGGGGCGCGGGCTCCTACAATGAGCAGTTCTTC
TRBV7-8	TRBJ2-7	13	once	.	CASSLVPTYEQYF	TGTGCCAGCAGCTTAGTCCCCACCTACGAGCAGTACTTC
TRBV5-1	TRBJ2-7	16	.	TRBD1	CASSLDGQGAGYEQYF	TGCGCCAGCAGCTTGGATGGACAGGGGGCGGGTTACGAGCAGTACTTC
TRBV5-1	TRBJ2-3	15	.	.	CASSGRTVSTDTQYF	TGCGCCAGCAGCGGAAGGACAGTTAGCACAGATACGCAGTATTTT
TRBV7-9	TRBJ2-1	14	.	TRBD2	CASSSLAGGDEQFF	TGTGCCAGCAGTTCCCTAGCGGGGGGGGATGAGCAGTTCTTC
TRBV5-1	TRBJ1-6	18	.	.	CASSLGLNRDTGNSPLHF	TGCGCCAGCAGCTTGGGCCTTAACCGGGACACCGGTAATTCACCCCTCCACTTT
TRBV28	TRBJ2-7	11	.	.	CASRSRYEQYF	TGTGCCAGCAGATCGCGCTACGAGCAGTACTTC
TRBV18	TRBJ1-6	14	.	.	CASSPGGFDSPLHF	TGTGCCAGCTCACCAGGGGGGTTCGATTCACCCCTCCACTTT
TRBV29-1	TRBJ2-3	16	once	.	CSVATWGRNGTDTQYF	TGCAGCGTTGCAACCTGGGGACGGAATGGGACAGATACGCAGTATTTT
TRBV7-2	TRBJ2-5	11	.	.	CASTQQETQYF	TGTGCCAGCACCCAACAAGAGACCCAGTACTTC
TRBV25-1	TRBJ2-2	16	.	.	CASSDVGRVGTGELFF	TGTGCCAGCAGTGATGTTGGTCGGGTGGGCACCGGGGAGCTGTTTTTT
TRBV2	TRBJ2-7	12	.	.	CASSEAIYEQYF	TGTGCCAGCAGTGAAGCGATTTACGAGCAGTACTTC
TRBV6-6	TRBJ2-2	12	.	.	CASTRDTGELFF	TGTGCCAGCACGAGGGACACCGGGGAGCTGTTTTTT
TRBV2	TRBJ2-5	13	.	.	CASSGGGIETQYF	TGTGCCAGCAGTGGTGGGGGGATAGAGACCCAGTACTTC
TRBV6-6	TRBJ2-7	14	.	.	CASTNPGASYEQYF	TGTGCCAGCACCAACCCGGGAGCAAGCTACGAGCAGTACTTC
TRBV5-1	TRBJ1-1	13	.	.	CASSLAWNTEAFF	TGCGCCAGCAGCTTGGCCTGGAACACTGAAGCTTTCTTT
TRBV5-4	TRBJ2-1	16	.	.	CASSLDAGGPYNEQFF	TGTGCCAGCAGCTTGGACGCCGGGGGCCCGTACAATGAGCAGTTCTTC
TRBV5-1	TRBJ1-1	16	few	.	CASSLGPSHGNTEAFF	TGCGCCAGCAGCTTGGGACCCTCCCATGGGAACACTGAAGCTTTCTTT
TRBV18	TRBJ1-1	13	.	.	CASSPIRDLPAFF	TGTGCCAGCTCACCAATACGGGATCTGCCAGCTTTCTTT
TRBV5-1	TRBJ1-3	15	.	.	CASSPQDSPGNTIYF	TGCGCCAGCAGCCCACAGGACAGCCCTGGAAACACCATATATTTT
TRBV5-1	TRBJ2-3	14	.	.	CASSLPGVTDTQYF	TGCGCCAGCAGCTTGCCTGGGGTCACAGATACGCAGTATTTT
TRBV5-1	TRBJ1-2	14	.	.	CASSLPGLGNGYTF	TGCGCCAGCAGCTTACCAGGTCTGGGGAATGGCTACACCTTC
TRBV5-1	TRBJ2-3	15	.	.	CASSPGTLGTDTQYF	TGCGCCAGCAGCCCCGGGACCCTTGGCACAGATACGCAGTATTTT
TRBV5-1	TRBJ1-2	15	.	.	CASSFGQGLHYGYTF	TGCGCCAGCAGCTTCGGTCAGGGGTTACACTATGGCTACACCTTC
TRBV7-6	TRBJ2-7	13	.	.	CASSLAPQYEQYF	TGTGCCAGCAGCTTAGCGCCCCAATACGAGCAGTACTTC
TRBV25-1	TRBJ1-4	15	.	.	CASSEKQGGFEKLFF	TGTGCCAGCAGTGAAAAACAGGGTGGGTTTGAAAAACTGTTTTTT
TRBV6-1	TRBJ1-5	13	.	.	CASRPGPNQPQHF	TGTGCCAGCAGGCCGGGCCCCAATCAGCCCCAGCATTTT
TRBV30	TRBJ2-3	13	.	.	CAWRTGRWYTQYF	TGTGCCTGGAGGACCGGAAGATGGTATACGCAGTATTTT
TRBV2	TRBJ2-7	14	.	TRBD1	CASSSTGVPYEQYF	TGTGCCAGCAGTTCTACAGGGGTACCCTACGAGCAGTACTTC
TRBV6-5	TRBJ1-5	14	few	.	CASSSDSTNQPQHF	TGTGCCAGCAGTTCCGACAGCACGAATCAGCCCCAGCATTTT
TRBV28	TRBJ1-5	15	.	.	CASSSDKNSNQPQHF	TGTGCCAGCAGCTCCGACAAAAATAGCAATCAGCCCCAGCATTTT
TRBV11-2	TRBJ1-4	13	few	.	CASSDILDEKLFF	TGTGCCAGCAGCGACATTCTAGATGAAAAACTGTTTTTT
TRBV5-1	TRBJ2-7	15	.	.	CASSLEPQGIYEQYF	TGCGCCAGCAGCTTGGAGCCGCAGGGGATCTACGAGCAGTACTTC
TRBV7-8	TRBJ2-7	12	.	.	CASSLERGEQYF	TGTGCCAGCAGCTTGGAGAGGGGCGAGCAGTACTTC
TRBV6-1	TRBJ1-2	12	.	.	CASSETLYGYTF	TGTGCCAGCAGTGAAACCCTCTATGGCTACACCTTC